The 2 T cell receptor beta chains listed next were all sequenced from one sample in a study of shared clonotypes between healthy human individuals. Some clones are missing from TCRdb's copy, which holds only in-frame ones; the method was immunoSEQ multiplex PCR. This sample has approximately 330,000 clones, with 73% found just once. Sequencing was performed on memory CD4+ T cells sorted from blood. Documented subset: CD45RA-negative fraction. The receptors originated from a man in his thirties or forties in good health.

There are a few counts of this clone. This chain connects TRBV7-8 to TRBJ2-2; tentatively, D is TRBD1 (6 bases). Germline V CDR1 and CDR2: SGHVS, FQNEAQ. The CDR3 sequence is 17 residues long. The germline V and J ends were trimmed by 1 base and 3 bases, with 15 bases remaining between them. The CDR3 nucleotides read TGTGCCAGCAGCTTAGGTGTAGGGGGACGATACACCGGGGAGCTGTTTTTT. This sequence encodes CASSLGVGGRYTGELFF.

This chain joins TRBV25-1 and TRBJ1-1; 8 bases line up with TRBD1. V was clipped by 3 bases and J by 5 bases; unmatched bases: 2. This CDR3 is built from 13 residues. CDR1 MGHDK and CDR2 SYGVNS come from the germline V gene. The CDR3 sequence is CASSETGATEAFF. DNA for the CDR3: TGTGCCAGCAGTGAGACAGGGGCGACTGAAGCTTTCTTT.